The entry that follows covers one T cell receptor (beta chain) sequence. Antigen: not known. From CD4+ cells came CD45RA+ naive and CD45RA-negative memory subsets. An even split of each subset's genomic DNA across several immunoSEQ plates was performed. Sequencing used immunoSEQ multiplex PCR; TCRdb keeps in-frame clones, though not all of them. The repertoire holds about 1.5 million clones, roughly 96% seen once, with approximately 1.1% in the top ten. The data derive from a study of shared clonotypes between healthy human individuals. Study-wide findings and caveats: Shared clonotypes across all four donors exceeded non-shared ones in generation probability. Naive subsets generally had larger estimated richness than memory subsets.

Germline assignment: CDR1 MNHNY and CDR2 SVGAGI (reference sequence). Trimming removed 6 bases at V and 1 base at J, with 8 bases between. The CDR3 is 13 residues long. The TCR sequence derives from a man aged 25-45 years in good health. The material sequenced was naive CD4+ T cells sorted from blood. Subset indicated: CD45RA+ positively selected. This chain uses TRBV6-6 with TRBJ2-3; no definite D call. The CDR3 reads CASSQSRTDTQYF. CDR3 in DNA: TGTGCCAGCAGCCAATCTCGCACAGATACGCAGTATTTT.